These 11 T cell receptor beta chains were sequenced from one sample in a study of cytomegalovirus exposure and HLA in healthy donors (dated by TCRdb to the late 2010s). Libraries were built with the immunoSEQ multiplex PCR assay. This immuneACCESS table, as held by TCRdb, lists in-frame sequences with V and J called but not all clones. Of the missing ones, under half trace to an unresolved V gene in checked studies; the others have no known cause. The sample data list about 88,000 clones, and roughly 83% of these were observed just once. Jointly, the top ten make up 12% of the sample. Source material: PBMCs. These receptors were taken from a woman aged 18-29 years in good health and CMV-seropositive.

The J gene is TRBJ2-2, the V gene TRBV6-5, with a weak D call TRBD2 (7 bases). Germline CDR1 is MNHEY and CDR2 is SVGAGI. The CDR3 totals 15 residues. Trimming shortened V by 6 bases and J by 4 bases, and 15 bases separated the two germline ends. The CDR3 DNA is TGTGCCAGCAGCTCCGGGGGGCTGGTCACCGGGGAGCTGTTTTTT. It codes for CASSSGGLVTGELFF.

The genes are TRBV5-6 and TRBJ1-5; 11 bases agree with TRBD1. Per the germline V gene, CDR1 is SGHDT and CDR2 is YYEEEE. J lost 7 bases, V lost 3 bases, and 3 bases had no gene match. The CDR3 length is 14 residues. The CDR3 coding sequence is TGTGCCAGCAGCTCGGGACAGGGGGGACAGCCCCAGCATTTT. Protein: CASSSGQGGQPQHF.

The gene calls are TRBV5-1 and TRBJ2-1, with TRBD2 matching 8 bases. The CDR3 sequence is 16 residues long. Germline V gene sequence: CDR1 SGHRS, CDR2 YFSETQ. V shed 4 bases and J 4 bases; nucleotides not matched to a gene: 10. The CDR3 protein is CASSPGGAGDYNEQFF. In DNA form, the CDR3 reads TGCGCCAGCAGCCCGGGGGGGGCAGGGGATTACAATGAGCAGTTCTTC.

The chain joins TRBV5-5 to TRBJ1-2; a weak D match, TRBD1 (5 bases). CDR1 and CDR2 (germline): SGHKS, YYEKEE (reference sequence). Between the trimmed V and J ends, which lost 0 bases and 3 bases, there was a span of 18 bases. The CDR3 totals 17 residues. This chain's CDR3 is CASSLARADPSYYGYTF. Written as DNA, the CDR3 is TGTGCCAGCAGCTTGGCCAGGGCCGACCCAAGTTACTATGGCTACACCTTC.

The chain carries TRBV19 and TRBJ1-2, with no clear D. The germline V and J ends were trimmed by 2 bases and 4 bases, with 14 bases remaining between them. This CDR3 region has 15 residues. From germline, CDR1 is LNHDA and CDR2 SQIVND (reference sequence). The CDR3 sequence: CASSILPGRTYGYTF. CDR3 DNA sequence: TGTGCCAGTAGTATACTACCGGGGAGGACCTATGGCTACACCTTC.

The rearrangement links TRBV9 to TRBJ2-5; a possible D gene is TRBD1 (7 bases). The CDR3 consists of 17 residues. The V gene lost 4 bases and the J gene lost 0 bases, with 19 bases spanning the gap. The germline CDR1 and CDR2 sequences are SGDLS and YYNGEE. Here the CDR3 reads CASSPQGGRPYQETQYF. CDR3 in DNA: TGTGCCAGCAGCCCCCAGGGGGGACGGCCGTACCAAGAGACCCAGTACTTC.

J is TRBJ2-7 and V is TRBV11-2, with 10 bases identical to TRBD1. This CDR3 region has 16 residues. V lost 3 bases to trimming and J lost 1 base; unmatched junction nucleotides: 6. Germline V gene sequence: CDR1 SGHAT, CDR2 FQNNGV. Here the CDR3 reads CASSLGQGPHSYEQYF. In DNA form, the CDR3 reads TGTGCCAGCAGCTTGGGACAGGGGCCCCATTCCTACGAGCAGTACTTC.

The rearrangement joins TRBV4-3 to TRBJ2-6; D gene ambiguous. The CDR3 spans 16 residues. Trimming removed 3 bases from V and 0 bases from J, with 9 bases in between. CDR1 and CDR2 from the germline V gene are LGHNA and YSLEER. CDR3: CASSQSYSSGANVLTF. DNA of the CDR3: TGCGCCAGCAGCCAGTCTTACAGCTCTGGGGCCAACGTCCTGACTTTC.

The CDR3 nucleotides are TGTGCCACCAGACCGGGACAGAACTATGGCTACACCTTC. It specifies CATRPGQNYGYTF. V is TRBV15 and J is TRBJ1-2; 7 bases fit TRBD1. This CDR3 has 13 residues. Germline V gene data show CDR1 as LNHNV and CDR2 as YYDKDF (reference sequence). V lost 6 bases and J lost 2; bases outside the gene matches: 3.

The chain is built from TRBV7-9 and TRBJ1-2; D not certain. Germline V gene sequence: CDR1 SEHNR, CDR2 FQNEAQ (reference sequence). Deletions cut 1 base from V and 8 bases from J, with 14 bases between. CDR3 size: 14 residues. The CDR3 DNA follows: TGTGCCAGCAGCTTAGACACCGCCTCCTCCGGCTACACCTTC. It codes for CASSLDTASSGYTF.

Only a few counts were recorded for this clone. The chain uses TRBV4-2 and TRBJ2-3; TRBD2 aligns across 15 bases. Germline lookup yields CDR1 LGHNA and CDR2 YNFKEQ. J gave up 2 bases and V 4 bases, and 1 base lay outside the gene matches. The CDR3 loop spans 16 amino acids. The CDR3 reads CASSRTSGGATDTQYF. CDR3 in DNA: TGTGCCAGCAGCCGGACTAGCGGGGGGGCCACAGATACGCAGTATTTT.